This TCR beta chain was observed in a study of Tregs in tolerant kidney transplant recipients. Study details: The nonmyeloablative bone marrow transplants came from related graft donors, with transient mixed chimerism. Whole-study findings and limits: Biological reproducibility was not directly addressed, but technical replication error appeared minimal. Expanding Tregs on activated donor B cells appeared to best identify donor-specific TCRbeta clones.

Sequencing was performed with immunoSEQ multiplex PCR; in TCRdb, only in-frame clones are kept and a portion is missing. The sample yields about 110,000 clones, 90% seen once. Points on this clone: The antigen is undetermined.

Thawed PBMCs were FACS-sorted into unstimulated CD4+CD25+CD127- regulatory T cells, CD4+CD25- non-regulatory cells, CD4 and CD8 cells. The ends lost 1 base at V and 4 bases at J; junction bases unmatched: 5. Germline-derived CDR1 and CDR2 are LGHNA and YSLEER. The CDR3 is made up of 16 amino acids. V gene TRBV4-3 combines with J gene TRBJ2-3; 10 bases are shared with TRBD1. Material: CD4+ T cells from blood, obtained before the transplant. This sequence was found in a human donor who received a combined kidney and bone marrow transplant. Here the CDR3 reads CASSQGDRGTADTQYF. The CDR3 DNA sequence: TGCGCCAGCAGCCAAGGGGACAGGGGTACTGCAGATACGCAGTATTTT.